The rows below give T cell receptor beta chains drawn from one sample of a study of T cell responses to AZD1222 COVID-19 vaccine. Clones were read by immunoSEQ multiplex PCR, and TCRdb kept only the in-frame ones, dropping some. Among some 110,000 clones listed, roughly 80% were seen once. Here the sequenced sample was peripheral blood, taken on day 0 of AZD1222 vaccination. All receptors come from an adult in good health. CDR3s include the opening cysteine and the closing phenylalanine or tryptophan. Size values are once, few and many counts, or a class for expanded clones, and some rows have none.

CDR3	size	J	length	V
CASSLAPQGAVAWTEAFF	NA	TRBJ1-1	18	TRBV5-1
CASSLGSSGAVYEQYF	NA	TRBJ2-7	16	TRBV5-1
CASSVGVPGANVLTF	NA	TRBJ2-6	15	TRBV9
CSGGTQGYGYTF	NA	TRBJ1-2	12	TRBV29-1
CASSFGASGELFF	once	TRBJ2-2	13	TRBV5-5
CASSLDWASTDTQYF	NA	TRBJ2-3	15	TRBV5-4
CASSDRLAGSSYEQYF	few	TRBJ2-7	16	TRBV10-1
CASSSRGRQGTGEQYF	NA	TRBJ2-7	16	TRBV5-1
CASSQPGQGYYEQYF	NA	TRBJ2-7	15	TRBV28
CASSTTRRDKNIQYF	few	TRBJ2-4	15	TRBV6-2/TRBV6-3
CATGDRGTSGGNEQFF	NA	TRBJ2-1	16	TRBV24-1
CSGTGQGYGYTF	NA	TRBJ1-2	12	TRBV29-1
CASSDSISGGADEQFF	NA	TRBJ2-1	16	TRBV6-4
CASSISEYGYTF	NA	TRBJ1-2	12	TRBV19
CASSQERQINTEAFF	NA	TRBJ1-1	15	TRBV4-2
CASSGGRTGNQPQHF	NA	TRBJ1-5	15	TRBV10-1
CASSRGVETQYF	NA	TRBJ2-5	12	TRBV19
CASSQDYGRGAGTDTQYF	few	TRBJ2-3	18	TRBV4-2
CASSPGGNEKLFF	NA	TRBJ1-4	13	TRBV19
CASSLSKGGNEKLFF	NA	TRBJ1-4	15	TRBV5-1
CASSPPVAGANNEQFF	NA	TRBJ2-1	16	TRBV5-1
CASAWGAGKVDEQFF	NA	TRBJ2-1	15	TRBV6-5
CASSHQHRDGQETQYF	NA	TRBJ2-5	16	TRBV4-3
CASSVDRSRAYGYTF	NA	TRBJ1-2	15	TRBV2
CASSLGGAGYEQYF	NA	TRBJ2-7	14	TRBV28
CASSLGTPTGELFF	many	TRBJ2-2	14	TRBV28
CASSLDGSGGQYNEQFF	once	TRBJ2-1	17	TRBV5-1
CASSPRGGLYGYTF	NA	TRBJ1-2	14	TRBV7-8
CATRPTGSNQPQHF	NA	TRBJ1-5	14	TRBV15
CASRGGGAKNIQYF	NA	TRBJ2-4	14	TRBV2
CASSQKESPYYYGYTF	NA	TRBJ1-2	16	TRBV4-2
CASSSPFRGRSYNEQFF	once	TRBJ2-1	17	TRBV28
CASSQSGLAGLGNEQFF	NA	TRBJ2-1	17	TRBV4-1
CASSADLLVRGQPQHF	NA	TRBJ1-5	16	TRBV18
CAISERVTGNTIYF	NA	TRBJ1-3	14	TRBV10-3
CASSLGLSGNGYTF	NA	TRBJ1-2	14	TRBV5-1
CASSTSRVGQPQHF	NA	TRBJ1-5	14	TRBV18
CASSILGGQGQETQYF	NA	TRBJ2-5	16	TRBV19
CASSLNRANTEAFF	NA	TRBJ1-1	14	TRBV5-4
CASTPWQGNTGELFF	NA	TRBJ2-2	15	TRBV19
CASSPAAQGADYGYTF	NA	TRBJ1-2	16	TRBV7-2
CASSPTTSGNYEQYF	NA	TRBJ2-7	15	TRBV18
CASSSRTDLNGYTF	NA	TRBJ1-2	14	TRBV7-2
CASSSASPTSGRAKNIQYF	NA	TRBJ2-4	19	TRBV7-9
CSVRFGMNTEAFF	NA	TRBJ1-1	13	TRBV29-1
CASSFYQGATNEKLFF	NA	TRBJ1-4	16	TRBV2
CASKRGDYGYTF	NA	TRBJ1-2	12	TRBV12-3/TRBV12-4
CASSLGQPYGYTF	NA	TRBJ1-2	13	TRBV28
CATSDFRQGVDEQYF	NA	TRBJ2-7	15	TRBV24-1
CSVYGDSGRSYEQYF	NA	TRBJ2-7	15	TRBV29-1
CASSLGTLKAEKLFF	NA	TRBJ1-4	15	TRBV6-2/TRBV6-3